Below, one T cell receptor beta chain is given with its context. This sample was taken from a study of control samples from healthy donors and cancer patients. TCRdb keeps only in-frame clones here, not all; method: immunoSEQ multiplex PCR. The sample consists of over 150,000 clones, nearly 96% of them appearing once. The CDR3 loop spans 13 amino acids. Germline CDR1 MNHEY, CDR2 SVGEGT. The ends were cut back, 5 bases at V and 8 bases at J, with 14 bases in the middle. The TCR sequence derives from a woman aged 25 to 39 in good health. Sequenced input: blood. V gene TRBV6-2 or TRBV6-3 combines with J gene TRBJ2-3; no reliable D call. For the CDR3, the DNA is TGTGCCAGCAGTCCGGGCCACTCGGGTACGCAGTATTTT. Residues: CASSPGHSGTQYF.